The 11 T cell receptor beta chains listed next were all sequenced from one sample in a study of shared clonotypes between healthy human individuals (dated by TCRdb to 2018 to 2021). Library preparation was by the immunoSEQ multiplex PCR assay. Drawn from immuneACCESS, this table holds only the in-frame rearrangements with V and J called that TCRdb kept. Clones are partly lost; checked studies trace under half to an unresolved V gene and leave the rest unexplained. The sample table holds a few million clones, of which around nine tenths were seen once. The ten most abundant clones make up about 0.13% of the sample. Sample: naive CD4+ T cells sorted from blood. What this sample's cell subset or site label stands for: CD45RA+ positively selected. The receptors were sampled from a man younger than 35 in good health.

This chain uses TRBV5-1 with TRBJ2-5; 9 bases map to TRBD1. The CDR3 is 13 residues long. The germline V gene encodes CDR1 SGHRS and CDR2 YFSETQ. After removal of 4 bases from V and 5 bases from J, the junction contained 3 bases not matched to a gene. The CDR3 region is CASSTGQGETQYF. CDR3 DNA: TGCGCCAGCAGCACCGGACAGGGGGAGACCCAGTACTTC.

The chain has TRBV5-1 and TRBJ2-3; 10 bases line up with TRBD2. The V segment lost 4 bases and the J segment 5 bases; nucleotides outside the gene matches: 7. The CDR3 has 15 residues. Germline V gene lookup returns CDR1 SGHRS and CDR2 YFSETQ. CDR3 sequence reads: CASSGIAGGGDTQYF. The CDR3 nucleotides are TGCGCCAGCAGCGGGATAGCGGGGGGTGGAGATACGCAGTATTTT.

The chain joins TRBV14 to TRBJ1-5, with TRBD1 as a possible D gene (6 bases). Trimming stripped 3 bases from V and 1 base from J, with 10 bases between. CDR1 and CDR2 (germline): SGHDN, FVKESK. The CDR3 contains 15 residues. The CDR3 DNA sequence: TGTGCCAGCAGCCAGGGGGGGCTGAGCAATCAGCCCCAGCATTTT. It translates to CASSQGGLSNQPQHF.

The chain uses TRBV4-1 and TRBJ1-3; D is ambiguous. V shed 1 base and J shed 4 bases, with 14 bases lying between them. The CDR3 is 16 amino acids. Germline V gene lookup returns CDR1 MGHRA and CDR2 YSYEKL. The CDR3: CASSQAYTATGNTIYF. CDR3 bases: TGCGCCAGCAGCCAAGCCTATACCGCAACGGGAAACACCATATATTTT.

This rearrangement joins TRBV7-9 to TRBJ2-5; the match to TRBD1 covers 9 bases. The germline CDR1 and CDR2 sequences are SEHNR and FQNEAQ (reference sequence). The CDR3 has 17 residues. The V and J ends lost 5 bases and 5 bases, in that order; junction bases with no gene match: 15. CDR3 coding DNA: TGTGCCAGCAGCCCAGGAGAGGCCGGGACAGGGTACGAGACCCAGTACTTC. Translating it yields CASSPGEAGTGYETQYF.

The chain combines TRBV5-1 with TRBJ1-5, with D possibly being TRBD1 (6 bases). Germline V gives CDR1 SGHRS, CDR2 YFSETQ. V lost 1 base, J lost 7 bases, and 12 bases lay in between. This CDR3 region has 14 residues. The CDR3, as DNA: TGCGCCAGCAGCTTGTGGGGGCCGGAGCAGCCCCAGCATTTT. Protein: CASSLWGPEQPQHF.

The count of this clone is one. The chain recombines TRBV5-4 with TRBJ2-7; 7 nucleotides line up with TRBD2. Germline trimming cut 3 bases from V and 5 bases from J; bases unmatched to any gene: 14. Germline-derived CDR1 and CDR2 are SGHNT and YYREEE (reference sequence). The CDR3 is 16 residues long. Written as DNA, the CDR3 is TGTGCCAGCAGCTCATCTGCTCGCGGGAGTTCCCACGAGCAGTACTTC. Its protein is CASSSSARGSSHEQYF.

This clone was observed once. The sample holds other DNA sequences that translate to the same CDR3. The chain joins TRBV10-3 to TRBJ1-2; tentative D call: TRBD1 (5 bases). Germline V gene lookup returns CDR1 ENHRY and CDR2 SYGVKD. V lost 0 bases, J lost 2 bases, and 10 bases lay in between. CDR3 length equals 15 residues. The CDR3: CAISESGAPNYGYTF. The DNA for the CDR3 is TGTGCCATCAGTGAGTCAGGGGCGCCCAACTATGGCTACACCTTC.

This rearrangement joins TRBV25-1 to TRBJ2-2; 7 bases fit TRBD1. This CDR3 is built from 15 residues. After removal of 3 bases from V and 1 base from J, the junction contained 2 bases not matched to a gene. The germline CDR1 and CDR2 sequences are MGHDK and SYGVNS. CDR3 DNA: TGTGCCAGCAGTGAGACAGGGATGAACACCGGGGAGCTGTTTTTT. Its translation: CASSETGMNTGELFF.

The rearrangement uses TRBV10-3 and TRBJ1-2, with 7 bases fitting TRBD1. Germline CDR1 reads ENHRY; CDR2 reads SYGVKD. This CDR3 is 18 amino acids long. The V and J ends lost 6 bases and 5 bases, in that order; junction bases with no gene match: 21. The DNA for the CDR3 is TGTGCCATCAGGTCCCAATGGACAGGCCCGGCAGACTATTATGGCTACACCTTC. Protein: CAIRSQWTGPADYYGYTF.

Only a few counts were recorded for this clone. Other nucleotide sequences from this sample produce the same CDR3. The chain couples TRBV29-1 to TRBJ1-1; D may be TRBD1 (5 bases). Trimming pared 5 bases from V and 0 bases from J, leaving 13 bases between. Germline loops: CDR1 SQVTM, CDR2 ANQGSEA. The CDR3 sequence is 14 residues long. The CDR3 coding sequence is TGCAGCGTTACCGGACAAACCATGAACACTGAAGCTTTCTTT. It codes for CSVTGQTMNTEAFF.